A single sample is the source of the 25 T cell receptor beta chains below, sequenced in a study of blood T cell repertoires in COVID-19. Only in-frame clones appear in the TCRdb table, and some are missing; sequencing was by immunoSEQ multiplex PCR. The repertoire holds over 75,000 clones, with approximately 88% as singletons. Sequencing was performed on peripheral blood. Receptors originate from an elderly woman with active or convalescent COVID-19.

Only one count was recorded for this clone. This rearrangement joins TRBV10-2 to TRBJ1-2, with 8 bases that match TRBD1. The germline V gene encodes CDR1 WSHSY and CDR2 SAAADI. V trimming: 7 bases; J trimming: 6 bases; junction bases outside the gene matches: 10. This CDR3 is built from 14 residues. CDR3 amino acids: CASKVPGGAHGYTF. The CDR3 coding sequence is TGCGCCAGCAAGGTCCCAGGGGGCGCCCATGGCTACACCTTC.

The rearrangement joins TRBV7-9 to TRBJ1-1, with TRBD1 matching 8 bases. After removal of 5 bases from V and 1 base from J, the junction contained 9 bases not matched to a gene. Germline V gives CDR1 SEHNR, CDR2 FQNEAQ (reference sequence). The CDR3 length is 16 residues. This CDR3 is CASSRGVGQGNTEAFF. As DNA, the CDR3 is TGTGCCAGCAGCCGGGGGGTCGGACAGGGGAACACTGAAGCTTTCTTT.

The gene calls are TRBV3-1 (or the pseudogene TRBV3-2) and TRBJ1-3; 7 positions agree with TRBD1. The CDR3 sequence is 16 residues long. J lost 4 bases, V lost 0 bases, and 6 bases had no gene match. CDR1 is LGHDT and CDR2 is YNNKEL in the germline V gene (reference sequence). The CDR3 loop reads CASSQDFRGVGNTIYF. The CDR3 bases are TGTGCCAGCAGCCAAGACTTCAGGGGGGTAGGAAACACCATATATTTT.

In DNA form, the CDR3 reads TGCGCCAGCAGCTTGGGGGCGATTGGGACCGGGGAGCTGTTTTTT. Its translation: CASSLGAIGTGELFF. This chain uses TRBV5-1 with TRBJ2-2; the D is unclear. Germline V CDR1 and CDR2: SGHRS, YFSETQ. This CDR3 spans 15 amino acids. V gave up 0 bases and J gave up 5 bases, with 11 bases separating them.

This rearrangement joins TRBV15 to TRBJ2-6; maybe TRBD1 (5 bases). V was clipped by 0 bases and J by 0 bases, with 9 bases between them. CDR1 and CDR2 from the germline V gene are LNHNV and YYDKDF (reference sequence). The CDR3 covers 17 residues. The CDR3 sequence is CATSRDRVGSGANVLTF. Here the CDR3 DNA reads TGTGCCACCAGCAGAGACAGGGTTGGCTCTGGGGCCAACGTCCTGACTTTC.

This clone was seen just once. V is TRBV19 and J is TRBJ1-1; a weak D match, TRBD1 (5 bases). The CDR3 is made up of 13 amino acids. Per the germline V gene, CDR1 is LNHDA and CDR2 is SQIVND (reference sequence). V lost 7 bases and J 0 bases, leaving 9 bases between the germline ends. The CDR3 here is CASTRALNTEAFF. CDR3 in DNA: TGTGCCAGTACCAGGGCACTGAACACTGAAGCTTTCTTT.

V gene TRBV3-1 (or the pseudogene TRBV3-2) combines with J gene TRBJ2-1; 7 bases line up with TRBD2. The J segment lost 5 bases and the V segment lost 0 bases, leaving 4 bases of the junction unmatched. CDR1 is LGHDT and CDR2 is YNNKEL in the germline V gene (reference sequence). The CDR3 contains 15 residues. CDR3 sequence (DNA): TGTGCCAGCAGCCAAGAGGCTAGCGGTGACAATGAGCAGTTCTTC. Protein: CASSQEASGDNEQFF.

In DNA form, the CDR3 reads TGTGCCAGTAGTTCGGACTCCGGGACAGGGGGTCATTGGAATGGCTACACCTTC. Its protein is CASSSDSGTGGHWNGYTF. The V and J genes are TRBV19 and TRBJ1-2; 11 positions match TRBD1. The V gene end was trimmed by 5 bases and the J gene end by 6 bases; junction bases not matched to a gene: 17. This CDR3 has 18 residues. Germline V lookup: CDR1 LNHDA, CDR2 SQIVND (reference sequence).

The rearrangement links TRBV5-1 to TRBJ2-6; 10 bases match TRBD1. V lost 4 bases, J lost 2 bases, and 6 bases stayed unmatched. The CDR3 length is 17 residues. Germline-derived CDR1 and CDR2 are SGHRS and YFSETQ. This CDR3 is CASSPRGTGAGANVLTF. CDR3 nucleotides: TGCGCCAGCAGCCCGAGGGGGACAGGGGCTGGGGCCAACGTCCTGACTTTC.

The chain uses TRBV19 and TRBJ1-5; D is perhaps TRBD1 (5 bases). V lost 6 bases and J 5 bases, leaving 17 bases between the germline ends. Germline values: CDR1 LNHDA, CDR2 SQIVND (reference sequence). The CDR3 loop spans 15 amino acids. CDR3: CASRVGREGYQPQHF. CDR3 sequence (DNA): TGTGCCAGTAGAGTAGGCAGGGAGGGTTATCAGCCCCAGCATTTT. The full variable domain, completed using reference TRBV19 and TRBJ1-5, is DGGITQSPKYLFRKEGQNVTLSCEQNLNHDAMYWYRQDPGQGLRLIYYSQIVNDFQKGDIAEGYSVSREKKESFPLTVTSAQKNPTAFYLCASRVGREGYQPQHFGDGTRLSIL.

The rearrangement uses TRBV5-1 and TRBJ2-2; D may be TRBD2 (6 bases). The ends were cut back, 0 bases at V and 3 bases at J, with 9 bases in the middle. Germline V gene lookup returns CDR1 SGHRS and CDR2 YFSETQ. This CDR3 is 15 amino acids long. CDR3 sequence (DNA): TGCGCCAGCAGCTTGGACGGAGGGGACACCGGGGAGCTGTTTTTT. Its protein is CASSLDGGDTGELFF.

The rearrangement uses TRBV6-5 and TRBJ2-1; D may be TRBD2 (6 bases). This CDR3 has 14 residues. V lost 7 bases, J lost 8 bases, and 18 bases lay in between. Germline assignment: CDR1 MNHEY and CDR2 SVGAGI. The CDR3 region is CASTQSRDGDEQFF. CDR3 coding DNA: TGTGCCAGCACCCAGTCGCGGGATGGGGATGAGCAGTTCTTC.

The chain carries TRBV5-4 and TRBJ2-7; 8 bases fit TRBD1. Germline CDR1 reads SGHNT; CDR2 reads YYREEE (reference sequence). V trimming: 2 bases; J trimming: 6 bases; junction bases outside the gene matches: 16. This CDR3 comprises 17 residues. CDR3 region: CASSFLILGTGEGEQYF. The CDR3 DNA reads TGTGCCAGCAGCTTTCTGATATTGGGGACAGGCGAGGGCGAGCAGTACTTC.

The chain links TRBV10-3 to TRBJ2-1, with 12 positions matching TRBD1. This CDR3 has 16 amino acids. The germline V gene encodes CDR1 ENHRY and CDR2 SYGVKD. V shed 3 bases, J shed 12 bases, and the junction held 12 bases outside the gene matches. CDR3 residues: CAISEYGTGGGGTQFF. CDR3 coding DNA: TGTGCCATCAGTGAATATGGGACAGGGGGCGGTGGTACGCAGTTCTTC.

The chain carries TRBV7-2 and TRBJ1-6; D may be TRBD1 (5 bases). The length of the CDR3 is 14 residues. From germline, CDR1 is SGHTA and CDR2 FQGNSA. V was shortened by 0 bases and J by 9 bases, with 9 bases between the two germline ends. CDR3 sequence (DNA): TGTGCCAGCAGCTTAGCCGGCGGGGGTTCACCCCTCCACTTT. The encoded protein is CASSLAGGGSPLHF.

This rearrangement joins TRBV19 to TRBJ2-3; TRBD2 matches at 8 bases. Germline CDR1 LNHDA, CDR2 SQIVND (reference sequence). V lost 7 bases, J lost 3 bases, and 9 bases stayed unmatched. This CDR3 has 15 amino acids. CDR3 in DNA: TGTGCCAGTAACTACGGTCGGGGGGGTACAGATACGCAGTATTTT. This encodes CASNYGRGGTDTQYF.

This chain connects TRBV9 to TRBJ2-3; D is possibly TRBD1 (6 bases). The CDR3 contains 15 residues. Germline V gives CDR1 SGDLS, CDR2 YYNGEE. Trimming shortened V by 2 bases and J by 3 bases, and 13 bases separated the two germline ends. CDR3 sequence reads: CASSVRGDGTDTQYF. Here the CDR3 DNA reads TGTGCCAGCAGCGTCAGGGGAGATGGGACAGATACGCAGTATTTT.

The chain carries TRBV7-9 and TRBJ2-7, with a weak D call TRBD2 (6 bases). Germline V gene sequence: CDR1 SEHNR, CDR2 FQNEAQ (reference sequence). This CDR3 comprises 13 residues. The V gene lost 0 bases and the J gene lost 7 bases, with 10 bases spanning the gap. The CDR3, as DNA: TGTGCCAGCAGCTTAGCGGGGGGATGGGAGCAGTACTTC. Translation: CASSLAGGWEQYF.

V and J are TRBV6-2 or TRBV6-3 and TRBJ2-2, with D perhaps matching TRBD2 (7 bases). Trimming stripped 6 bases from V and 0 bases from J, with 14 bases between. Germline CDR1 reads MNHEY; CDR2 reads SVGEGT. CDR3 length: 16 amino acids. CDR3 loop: CASSGLGGPNTGELFF. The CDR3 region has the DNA TGTGCCAGCAGCGGACTAGGGGGGCCGAACACCGGGGAGCTGTTTTTT.

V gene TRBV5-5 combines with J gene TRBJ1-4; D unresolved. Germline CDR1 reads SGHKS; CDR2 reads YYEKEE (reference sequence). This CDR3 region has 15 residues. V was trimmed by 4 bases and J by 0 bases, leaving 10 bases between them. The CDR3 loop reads CASSPRGATNEKLFF. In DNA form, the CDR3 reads TGTGCCAGCAGCCCCCGAGGAGCAACTAATGAAAAACTGTTTTTT.

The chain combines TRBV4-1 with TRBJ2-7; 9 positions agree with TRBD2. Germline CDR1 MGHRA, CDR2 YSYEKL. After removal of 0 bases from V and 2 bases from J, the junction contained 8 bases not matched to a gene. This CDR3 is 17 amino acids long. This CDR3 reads CASSQDPSAGGPYEQYF. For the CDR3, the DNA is TGCGCCAGCAGCCAAGATCCATCAGCGGGAGGCCCCTACGAGCAGTACTTC.

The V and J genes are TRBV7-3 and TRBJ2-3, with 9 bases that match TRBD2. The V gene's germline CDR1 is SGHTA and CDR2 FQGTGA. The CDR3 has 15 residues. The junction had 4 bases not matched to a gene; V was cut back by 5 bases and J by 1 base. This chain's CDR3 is CASSNRLAGTDTQYF. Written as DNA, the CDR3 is TGTGCCAGCAGCAACCGACTAGCGGGCACAGATACGCAGTATTTT.

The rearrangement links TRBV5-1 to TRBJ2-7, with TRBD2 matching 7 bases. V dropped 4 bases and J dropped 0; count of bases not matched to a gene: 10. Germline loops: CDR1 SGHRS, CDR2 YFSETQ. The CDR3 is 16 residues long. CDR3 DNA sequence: TGCGCCAGCAGCCCGGCGGCTAGCGGACCCTCCTACGAGCAGTACTTC. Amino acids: CASSPAASGPSYEQYF.

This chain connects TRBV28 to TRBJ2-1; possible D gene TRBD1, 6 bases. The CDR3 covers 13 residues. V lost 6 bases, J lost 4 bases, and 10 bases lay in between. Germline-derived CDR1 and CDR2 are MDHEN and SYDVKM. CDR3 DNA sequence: TGTGCCAGCAGGACCGGACAGTACAATGAGCAGTTCTTC. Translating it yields CASRTGQYNEQFF.

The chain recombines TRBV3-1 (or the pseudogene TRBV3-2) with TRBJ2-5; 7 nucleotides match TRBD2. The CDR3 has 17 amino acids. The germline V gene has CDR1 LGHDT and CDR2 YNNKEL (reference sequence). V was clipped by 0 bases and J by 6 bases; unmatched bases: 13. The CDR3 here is CASSQDLVAGTLQTQYF. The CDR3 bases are TGTGCCAGCAGCCAAGATCTAGTAGCGGGCACGTTACAGACCCAGTACTTC.